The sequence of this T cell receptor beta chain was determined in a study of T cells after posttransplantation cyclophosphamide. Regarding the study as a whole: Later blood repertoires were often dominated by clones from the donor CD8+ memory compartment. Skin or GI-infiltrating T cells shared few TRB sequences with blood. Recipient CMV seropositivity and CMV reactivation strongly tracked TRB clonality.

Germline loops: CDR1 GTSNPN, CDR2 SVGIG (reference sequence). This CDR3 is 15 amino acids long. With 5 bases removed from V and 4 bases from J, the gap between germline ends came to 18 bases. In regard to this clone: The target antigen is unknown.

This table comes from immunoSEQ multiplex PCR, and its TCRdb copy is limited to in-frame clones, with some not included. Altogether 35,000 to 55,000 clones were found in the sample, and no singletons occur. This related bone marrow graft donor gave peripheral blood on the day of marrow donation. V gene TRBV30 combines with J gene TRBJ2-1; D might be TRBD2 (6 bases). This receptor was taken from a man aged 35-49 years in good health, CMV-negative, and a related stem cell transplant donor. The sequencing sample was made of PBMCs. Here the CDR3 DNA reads TGTGCCTGGGCCCCTCCGGGACTTAAATACAATGAGCAGTTCTTC. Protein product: CAWAPPGLKYNEQFF. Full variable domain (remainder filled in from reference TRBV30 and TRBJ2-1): SQTIHQWPATLVQPVGSPLSLECTVEGTSNPNLYWYRQAAGRGLQLLFYSVGIGQISSEVPQNLSASRPQDRQFILSSKKLLLSDSGFYLCAWAPPGLKYNEQFFGPGTRLTVL.